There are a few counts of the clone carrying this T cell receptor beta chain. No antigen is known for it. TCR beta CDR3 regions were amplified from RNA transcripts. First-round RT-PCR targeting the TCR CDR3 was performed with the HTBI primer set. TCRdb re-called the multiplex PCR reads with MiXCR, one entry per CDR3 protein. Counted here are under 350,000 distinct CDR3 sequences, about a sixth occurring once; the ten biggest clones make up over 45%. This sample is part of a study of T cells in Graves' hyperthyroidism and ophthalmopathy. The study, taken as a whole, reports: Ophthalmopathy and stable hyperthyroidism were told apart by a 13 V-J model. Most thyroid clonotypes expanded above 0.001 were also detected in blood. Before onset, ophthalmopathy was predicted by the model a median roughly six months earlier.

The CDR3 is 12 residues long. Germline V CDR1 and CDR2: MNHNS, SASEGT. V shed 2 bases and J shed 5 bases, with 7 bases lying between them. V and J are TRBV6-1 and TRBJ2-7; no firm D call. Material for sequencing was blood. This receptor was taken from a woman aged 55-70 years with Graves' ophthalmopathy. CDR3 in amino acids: CASSESSNEQYF. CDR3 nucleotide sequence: TGTGCCAGCAGTGAAAGTAGTAACGAGCAGTACTTC.